The next 21 T cell receptor beta chains were all read from a single sample in a study of blood T cell repertoires in COVID-19. Measured with immunoSEQ multiplex PCR; TCRdb has only the in-frame clones, and not every one. The repertoire holds roughly 290,000 clones, approximately 83% seen once, with roughly 4% in the top ten. The sequencing input was PBMCs or T cells enriched from blood (not recorded which). The receptors come from a woman aged 25-40 years who had recovered from COVID-19.

This chain connects TRBV6-5 to TRBJ2-7; the D gene is possibly TRBD2 (5 bases). There are 14 residues in the CDR3. Deletions cut 8 bases from V and 4 bases from J, with 18 bases between. CDR1 is MNHEY and CDR2 is SVGAGI in the germline V gene. CDR3 in amino acids: CASSRSGEGYEQYF. CDR3 DNA sequence: TGTGCCAGCTCCCGGTCCGGCGAGGGATACGAGCAGTACTTC.

The gene calls are TRBV5-1 and TRBJ2-1, with a tentative D call TRBD2 (6 bases). V lost 3 bases to trimming and J lost 15 bases, with 19 bases between them. This CDR3 region has 13 residues. Per germline, CDR1 SGHRS and CDR2 YFSETQ. CDR3 region: CASSSLVAERGFF. CDR3 in DNA: TGCGCCAGCAGCTCACTCGTAGCGGAGAGAGGGTTCTTC.

This chain uses TRBV2 with TRBJ2-7, with 8 bases identical to TRBD2. The V gene end was trimmed by 5 bases and the J gene end by 0 bases; junction bases not matched to a gene: 6. There are 15 residues in the CDR3. Germline V gives CDR1 SNHLY, CDR2 FYNNEI. In nucleotides, the CDR3 is TGTGCCAGCAGTCGACGGGGACTAGACTCCTACGAGCAGTACTTC. This gives the protein CASSRRGLDSYEQYF.

V is TRBV6-5 and J is TRBJ1-6, with a tentative D call TRBD1 (5 bases). This CDR3 spans 10 amino acids. Per the germline V gene, CDR1 is MNHEY and CDR2 is SVGAGI. V was shortened by 10 bases and J by 14 bases, with 12 bases between the two germline ends. CDR3 loop: CATQRGALHF. DNA for the CDR3: TGTGCCACCCAGCGGGGGGCCCTCCACTTT.

About this clone: The DNA is omitted, as the CDR3 cannot be located on it reliably, and the CDR3 follows TCRdb's listing. The chain uses TRBV12-3 or TRBV12-4 and TRBJ1-2; the table's D call, TRBD1, was not checked against the DNA. Including both end residues, the CDR3 is 13 amino acids long. The chain's CDR3 is CASSFLAGQGYTF.

The rearrangement uses TRBV19 and TRBJ1-5, with D unclear. Germline V gene sequence: CDR1 LNHDA, CDR2 SQIVND (reference sequence). The CDR3 runs to 15 residues. With 4 bases removed from V and 5 bases from J, the gap between germline ends came to 15 bases. CDR3 residues: CASSNIPGNHQPQHF. The CDR3 DNA is TGTGCCAGTAGTAATATCCCCGGGAATCATCAGCCCCAGCATTTT.

This clone has at least ten counts. The J gene is TRBJ1-6, the V gene TRBV3-1 (or the pseudogene TRBV3-2); D is unclear. Germline V lookup: CDR1 LGHDT, CDR2 YNNKEL (reference sequence). CDR3 length: 13 amino acids. V lost 2 bases and J lost 9, with 8 bases in between. CDR3 DNA: TGTGCCAGCAGCCAAAAAGCTGGTTCACCCCTCCACTTT. The encoded protein is CASSQKAGSPLHF.

This chain connects TRBV10-3 to TRBJ1-5; perhaps TRBD1 as D (6 bases). The CDR3 length is 18 residues. V was trimmed by 4 bases and J by 0 bases, leaving 19 bases between them. Germline V gene data show CDR1 as ENHRY and CDR2 as SYGVKD. The CDR3 DNA is TGTGCCATCAGTGCGGGACAACCAACAAATTATAGCAATCAGCCCCAGCATTTT. This gives the protein CAISAGQPTNYSNQPQHF.

The chain links TRBV10-3 to TRBJ2-2; TRBD1 aligns across 8 bases. Germline trimming cut 4 bases from V and 2 bases from J; bases unmatched to any gene: 3. CDR3 size: 15 residues. Germline V gives CDR1 ENHRY, CDR2 SYGVKD. CDR3 sequence (DNA): TGTGCCATCAGTGTAGGGACAGGTAACACCGGGGAGCTGTTTTTT. Protein product: CAISVGTGNTGELFF.

This chain joins TRBV6-4 and TRBJ2-3; D not certain. The CDR3 sequence is 13 residues long. Trimming removed 4 bases from V and 1 base from J, with 6 bases in between. Germline values: CDR1 MRHNA, CDR2 SNTAGT. CDR3 in amino acids: CASSAEGTDTQYF. DNA for the CDR3: TGTGCCAGCAGTGCAGAGGGCACAGATACGCAGTATTTT.

This chain connects TRBV7-6 to TRBJ1-1; tentative D call: TRBD1 (6 bases). The CDR3 covers 17 residues. CDR1 SGHVS and CDR2 FNYEAQ come from the germline V gene. V lost 4 bases to trimming and J lost 0 bases, with 18 bases between them. The CDR3 reads CASSSEPTGSMNTEAFF. CDR3 sequence (DNA): TGTGCCAGCAGCTCCGAACCCACAGGGTCTATGAACACTGAAGCTTTCTTT.

The chain carries TRBV15 and TRBJ1-2, with D hard to call. Germline-derived CDR1 and CDR2 are LNHNV and YYDKDF (reference sequence). V dropped 0 bases and J dropped 6 bases, with 8 bases sitting between them. The CDR3 runs to 13 residues. The DNA of the CDR3 is TGTGCCACCAGCAGAGATCAACAGAATGGCTACACCTTC. Its translation is CATSRDQQNGYTF.

This chain uses TRBV24-1 with TRBJ2-3; TRBD1 matches at 12 bases. The CDR3 has 17 amino acids. Trimming cost V 4 bases and J 4 bases; bases outside gene matches: 8. Germline assignment: CDR1 KGHDR and CDR2 SFDVKD. CDR3 DNA: TGTGCCACCAGTGACCAGGGGACAGGGGGCCACCCAGATACGCAGTATTTT. Translated: CATSDQGTGGHPDTQYF.

The rearrangement uses TRBV6-5 and TRBJ2-3; TRBD1 is a possible D gene (5 bases). Trimming took off 0 bases at V and 7 bases at J, with 8 bases between the two ends. The CDR3 has 13 residues. Germline assignment: CDR1 MNHEY and CDR2 SVGAGI. The CDR3 region has the DNA TGTGCCAGCAGTTACTCAGGGGCGAATACGCAGTATTTT. It yields the protein CASSYSGANTQYF.

The chain combines TRBV9 with TRBJ2-2, with D uncertain. CDR1 is SGDLS and CDR2 is YYNGEE in the germline V gene. V was shortened by 3 bases and J by 4 bases, with 16 bases between the two germline ends. This CDR3 comprises 16 residues. In DNA, the CDR3 is TGTGCCAGCAGCGCCCGCTCCGTTTCGAGCACCGGGGAGCTGTTTTTT. Its translation is CASSARSVSSTGELFF.

The chain uses TRBV6-2 or TRBV6-3 and TRBJ2-1; TRBD2 aligns across 11 bases. Germline CDR1 and CDR2: MNHEY and SVGEGT. The CDR3 sequence is 19 residues long. J was trimmed by 4 bases and V by 6 bases; bases with no gene match: 17. The CDR3 DNA reads as TGTGCCAGCAGCTATGTGGTAACCGGGCTAGCGGGGGGATACAATGAGCAGTTCTTC. Protein product: CASSYVVTGLAGGYNEQFF.

The chain joins TRBV18 to TRBJ2-7; the match to TRBD1 covers 9 bases. V shed 6 bases and J 4 bases; nucleotides not matched to a gene: 7. Germline loops: CDR1 KGHSH, CDR2 LQKENI. The CDR3 covers 14 residues. As DNA, the CDR3 is TGTGCCAGCTCCCCTGGGACAGGGTCGTACGAGCAGTACTTC. It specifies CASSPGTGSYEQYF. Complete variable domain (other parts from reference TRBV18 and TRBJ2-7): NAGVMQNPRHLVRRRGQEARLRCSPMKGHSHVYWYRQLPEEGLKFMVYLQKENIIDESGMPKERFSAEFPKEGPSILRIQQVVRGDSAAYFCASSPGTGSYEQYFGPGTRLTVT.

The gene calls are TRBV6-5 and TRBJ2-7, with D possibly matching TRBD2 (7 bases). This CDR3 region has 15 residues. Germline V gene sequence: CDR1 MNHEY, CDR2 SVGAGI. The V gene lost 2 bases and the J gene lost 4 bases, with 15 bases spanning the gap. CDR3 region: CASSYKGGGPYEQYF. Written as DNA, the CDR3 is TGTGCCAGCAGTTACAAAGGGGGGGGCCCGTACGAGCAGTACTTC.

This CDR3 reads CASSLTAITGELFF. The CDR3 nucleotides are TGTGCCAGCAGCTTGACAGCTATCACCGGGGAGCTGTTTTTT. This rearrangement joins TRBV11-3 to TRBJ2-2; TRBD1 is a possible D gene (5 bases). The length of the CDR3 is 14 residues. Germline CDR1 is SGHNT and CDR2 is YENEEA. The ends were cut back, 3 bases at V and 4 bases at J, with 9 bases in the middle.

The chain employs TRBV5-1 and TRBJ2-1; D is unclear. The CDR3 has 13 residues. Germline CDR1 is SGHRS and CDR2 is YFSETQ. V was trimmed by 4 bases and J by 3 bases, leaving 8 bases between them. The CDR3 protein is CASSTRVYNEQFF. As DNA, the CDR3 is TGCGCCAGCAGCACCCGGGTCTACAATGAGCAGTTCTTC.

This sequence joins TRBV10-2 and TRBJ2-7, with D possibly matching TRBD2 (5 bases). Germline V gives CDR1 WSHSY, CDR2 SAAADI. The V and J ends lost 6 bases and 3 bases respectively, with 9 bases between them. The CDR3 totals 12 residues. CDR3 nucleotide sequence: TGCGCCAGCAGCGGGAAGGGCTACGAGCAGTACTTC. Protein: CASSGKGYEQYF.